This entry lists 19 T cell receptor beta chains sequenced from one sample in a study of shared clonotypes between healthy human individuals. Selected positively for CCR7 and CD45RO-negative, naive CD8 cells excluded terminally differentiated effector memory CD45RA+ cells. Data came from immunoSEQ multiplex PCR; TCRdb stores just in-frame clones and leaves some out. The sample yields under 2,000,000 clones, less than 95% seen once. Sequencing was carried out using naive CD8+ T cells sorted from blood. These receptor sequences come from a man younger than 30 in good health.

CDR3 amino acids: CASSLGDRVQETQYF. The CDR3 bases are TGTGCCAGCAGCCTGGGGGACAGGGTACAAGAGACCCAGTACTTC. V gene TRBV28 combines with J gene TRBJ2-5; 9 bases are a match to TRBD1. V gave up 6 bases and J gave up 2 bases; unmatched junction bases: 7. The CDR3 contains 15 residues. Germline-derived CDR1 and CDR2 are MDHEN and SYDVKM.

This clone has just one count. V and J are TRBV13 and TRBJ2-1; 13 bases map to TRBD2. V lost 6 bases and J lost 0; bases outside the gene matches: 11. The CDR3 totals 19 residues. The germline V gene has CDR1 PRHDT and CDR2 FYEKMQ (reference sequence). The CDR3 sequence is CASREGLAGSPSSYNEQFF. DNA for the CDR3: TGTGCCAGCAGGGAGGGACTAGCGGGATCCCCCAGCTCCTACAATGAGCAGTTCTTC.

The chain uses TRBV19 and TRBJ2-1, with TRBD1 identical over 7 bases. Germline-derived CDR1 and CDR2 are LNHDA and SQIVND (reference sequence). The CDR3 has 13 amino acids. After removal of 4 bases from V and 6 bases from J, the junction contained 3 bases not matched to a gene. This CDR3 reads CASSTGQFNEQFF. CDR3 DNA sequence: TGTGCCAGTAGTACGGGACAGTTCAATGAGCAGTTCTTC.

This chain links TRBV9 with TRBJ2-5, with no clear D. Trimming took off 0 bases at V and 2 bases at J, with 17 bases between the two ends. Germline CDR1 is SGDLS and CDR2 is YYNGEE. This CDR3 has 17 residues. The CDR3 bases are TGTGCCAGCAGCGTAGATCATCCTGTAAGTGGGCAAGAGACCCAGTACTTC. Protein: CASSVDHPVSGQETQYF. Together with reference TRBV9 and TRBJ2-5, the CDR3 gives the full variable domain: DSGVTQTPKHLITATGQRVTLRCSPRSGDLSVYWYQQSLDQGLQFLIQYYNGEERAKGNILERFSAQQFPDLHSELNLSSLELGDSALYFCASSVDHPVSGQETQYFGPGTRLLVL.

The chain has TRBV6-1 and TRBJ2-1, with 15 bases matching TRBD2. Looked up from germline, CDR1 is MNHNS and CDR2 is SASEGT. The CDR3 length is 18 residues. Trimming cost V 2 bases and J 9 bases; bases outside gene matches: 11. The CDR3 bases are TGTGCCAGCAGTGAAAGCCCGGGACTAGCGGGGGGAGGAGGTGAGCAGTTCTTC. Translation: CASSESPGLAGGGGEQFF.

The CDR3 sequence is CASSESWGAVGELFF. The CDR3 DNA reads as TGTGCCAGCAGTGAATCGTGGGGGGCGGTCGGGGAGCTGTTTTTT. This chain links TRBV2 with TRBJ2-2; D could derive from TRBD1 or TRBD2 (6 bases each). Germline CDR1 SNHLY, CDR2 FYNNEI. Deletions cut 2 bases from V and 7 bases from J, with 14 bases between. This CDR3 spans 15 amino acids.

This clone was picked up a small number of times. The CDR3 region has the DNA TGCGCCAGCAGCCATGAGGAGGGGATAGGTTATTCACCCCTCCACTTT. Residues: CASSHEEGIGYSPLHF. The chain carries TRBV4-1 and TRBJ1-6, with TRBD1 as a possible D gene (5 bases). V was shortened by 3 bases and J by 8 bases, with 17 bases between the two germline ends. This CDR3 contains 16 residues. Germline V gene sequence: CDR1 MGHRA, CDR2 YSYEKL.

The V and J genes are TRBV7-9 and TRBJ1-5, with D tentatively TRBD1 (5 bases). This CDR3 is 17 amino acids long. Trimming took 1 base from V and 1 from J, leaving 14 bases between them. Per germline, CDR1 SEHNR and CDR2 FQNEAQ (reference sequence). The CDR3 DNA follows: TGTGCCAGCAGCTTAGTGGCGATAGAGGGGAGCAATCAGCCCCAGCATTTT. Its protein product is CASSLVAIEGSNQPQHF. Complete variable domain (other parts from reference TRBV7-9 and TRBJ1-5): DTGVSQNPRHKITKRGQNVTFRCDPISEHNRLYWYRQTLGQGPEFLTYFQNEAQLEKSRLLSDRFSAERPKGSFSTLEIQRTEQGDSAMYLCASSLVAIEGSNQPQHFGDGTRLSIL.

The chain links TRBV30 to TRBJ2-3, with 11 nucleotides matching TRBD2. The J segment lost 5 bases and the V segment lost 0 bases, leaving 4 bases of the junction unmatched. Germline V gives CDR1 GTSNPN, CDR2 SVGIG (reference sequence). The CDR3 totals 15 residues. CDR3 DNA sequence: TGTGCCTGGAGTGTACTAGCGGGAGCGGTAGATACGCAGTATTTT. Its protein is CAWSVLAGAVDTQYF.

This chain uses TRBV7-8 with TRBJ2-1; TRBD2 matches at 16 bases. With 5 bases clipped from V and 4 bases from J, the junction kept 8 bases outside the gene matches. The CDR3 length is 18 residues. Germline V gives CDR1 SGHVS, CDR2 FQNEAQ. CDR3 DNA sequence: TGTGCCAGCAGCGAGGGACTAGCGGGGGGGCTAACTTACAATGAGCAGTTCTTC. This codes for CASSEGLAGGLTYNEQFF.

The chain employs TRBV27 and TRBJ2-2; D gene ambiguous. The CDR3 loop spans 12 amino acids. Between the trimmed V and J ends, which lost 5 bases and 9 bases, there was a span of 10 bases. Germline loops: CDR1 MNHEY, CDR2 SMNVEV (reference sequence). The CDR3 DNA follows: TGTGCCAGCAGTGCCCCAGACAGGGAGCTGTTTTTT. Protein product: CASSAPDRELFF.

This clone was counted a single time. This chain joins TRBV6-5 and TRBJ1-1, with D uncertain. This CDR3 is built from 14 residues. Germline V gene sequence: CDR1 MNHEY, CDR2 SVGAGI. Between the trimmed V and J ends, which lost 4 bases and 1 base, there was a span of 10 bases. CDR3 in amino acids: CASSLAGKNTEAFF. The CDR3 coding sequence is TGTGCCAGCAGTTTAGCGGGGAAGAACACTGAAGCTTTCTTT.

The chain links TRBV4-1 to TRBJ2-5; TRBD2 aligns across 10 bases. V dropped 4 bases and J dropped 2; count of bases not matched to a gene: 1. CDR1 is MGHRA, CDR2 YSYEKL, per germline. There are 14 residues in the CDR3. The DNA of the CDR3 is TGCGCCAGCAGCCCTAGCGGGGGACAAGAGACCCAGTACTTC. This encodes CASSPSGGQETQYF.

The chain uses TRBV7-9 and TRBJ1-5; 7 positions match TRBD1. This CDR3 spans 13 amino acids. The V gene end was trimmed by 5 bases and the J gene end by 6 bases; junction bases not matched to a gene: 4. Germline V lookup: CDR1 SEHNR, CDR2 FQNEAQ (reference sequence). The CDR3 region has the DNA TGTGCCAGCAGCGCCCCAGGGGGTCAGCCCCAGCATTTT. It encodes CASSAPGGQPQHF. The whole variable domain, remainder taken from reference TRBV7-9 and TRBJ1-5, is DTGVSQNPRHKITKRGQNVTFRCDPISEHNRLYWYRQTLGQGPEFLTYFQNEAQLEKSRLLSDRFSAERPKGSFSTLEIQRTEQGDSAMYLCASSAPGGQPQHFGDGTRLSIL.

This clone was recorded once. The chain's CDR3 is CASSYLPAGGTEAFF. In DNA, the CDR3 is TGTGCCAGCAGTTACCTTCCCGCAGGGGGGACTGAAGCTTTCTTT. This chain connects TRBV6-5 to TRBJ1-1, with TRBD1 identical over 7 bases. The CDR3 consists of 15 residues. V dropped 2 bases and J dropped 5; count of bases not matched to a gene: 8. CDR1 is MNHEY and CDR2 is SVGAGI in the germline V gene.

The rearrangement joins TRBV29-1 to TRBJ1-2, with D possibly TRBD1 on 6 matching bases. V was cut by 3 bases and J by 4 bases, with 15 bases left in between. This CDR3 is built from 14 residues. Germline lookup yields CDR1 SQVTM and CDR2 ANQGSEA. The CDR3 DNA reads TGCAGCGTTGACATACAGGGCGGCGGCTATGGCTACACCTTC. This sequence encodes CSVDIQGGGYGYTF.

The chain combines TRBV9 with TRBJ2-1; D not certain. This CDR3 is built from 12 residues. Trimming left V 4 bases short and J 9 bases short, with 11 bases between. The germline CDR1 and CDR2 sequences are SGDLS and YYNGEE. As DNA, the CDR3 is TGTGCCAGCAGCCCGGACGTTATTGAGCAGTTCTTC. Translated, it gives CASSPDVIEQFF.

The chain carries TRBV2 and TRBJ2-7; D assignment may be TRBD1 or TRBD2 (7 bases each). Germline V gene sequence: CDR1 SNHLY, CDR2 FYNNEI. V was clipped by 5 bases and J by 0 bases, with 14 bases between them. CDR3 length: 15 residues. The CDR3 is CASSSGGGNSYEQYF. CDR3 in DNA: TGTGCCAGCAGTTCAGGGGGAGGGAACTCCTACGAGCAGTACTTC. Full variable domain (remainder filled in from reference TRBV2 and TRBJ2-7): EPEVTQTPSHQVTQMGQEVILRCVPISNHLYFYWYRQILGQKVEFLVSFYNNEISEKSEIFDDQFSVERPDGSNFTLKIRSTKLEDSAMYFCASSSGGGNSYEQYFGPGTRLTVT.

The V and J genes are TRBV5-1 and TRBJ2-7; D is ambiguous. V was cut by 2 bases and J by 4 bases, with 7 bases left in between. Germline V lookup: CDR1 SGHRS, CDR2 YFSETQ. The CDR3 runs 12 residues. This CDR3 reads CASSFEPYEQYF. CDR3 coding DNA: TGCGCCAGCAGCTTCGAGCCTTACGAGCAGTACTTC. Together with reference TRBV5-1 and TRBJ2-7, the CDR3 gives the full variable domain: KAGVTQTPRYLIKTRGQQVTLSCSPISGHRSVSWYQQTPGQGLQFLFEYFSETQRNKGNFPGRFSGRQFSNSRSEMNVSTLELGDSALYLCASSFEPYEQYFGPGTRLTVT.